This T cell receptor beta chain was sequenced for a study of blood T cell repertoires in COVID-19 (dated by TCRdb to the early 2020s). For context, the study as a whole: The collaborator samples originated in the United States, Italy and Spain and spanned the acute and convalescent phases of COVID-19. HLA class I and class II types, where available, came from metadata supplied by the sample provider rather than from assay-based typing. Subjects who had been exposed to COVID-19, were actively infected with it, or had recovered from it provided the deeply sampled blood TCRbeta repertoires that made up the dataset. A de-identified subject ID, COVID-19 status, age in years and sex were almost always included in the sample metadata. A freely available public database, intended as a resource for researchers studying the immune response to SARS-CoV-2, is where the repertoires were released. The prospective study material was composed of cDNA or gDNA derived from T cells, B-cell-depleted T cells, or PBMCs. The samples were drawn from the first 160 participants of the ongoing ImmuneRACE study and from 1,254 subjects provided by 6 global collaborators.

Results the study describes overall, beyond this receptor: How much clinical and demographic metadata was included differed by source and by participant, and the metadata was provided uncurated.

Collaborating institutions collected whole blood in K2EDTA tubes following their own protocols. Collaborator samples were shipped for TCRbeta analysis as frozen whole blood, isolated PBMCs, or DNA extracted from either sample type. The CDR3 holds 16 amino acids from the cysteine to the phenylalanine. Solely the CDR3 DNA is kept, with 48 bases framed from the first base. V is trimmed back by 4 bases and J by 4 bases, and the junction contains 13 bases that no gene match accounts for. In the germline V gene, CDR1 corresponds to SGHRS and CDR2 to YFSETQ. TCRbeta CDR3 regions were amplified from genomic DNA by means of the immunoSEQ Assay, a bias-controlled multiplex PCR. The authors' pipeline ran thus. Within the assay, amplification of reference gene primers was used to estimate how many nucleated cells each sample contained. To quantify the absolute abundance of each unique TCRbeta CDR3 rearrangement, sequence reads were collapsed and filtered. For each sample, productive Simpson clonality was calculated as the square root of Simpson's diversity index over productive rearrangements. Imported from immuneACCESS, the table was reduced by TCRdb to in-frame sequences with V and J called. These copies leave out some clones; in studies compared against another copy, an unresolved V gene accounts for under half, and the cause of the remainder is not known. V and J calls plus clone size are reproduced from that table; the DNA served to infer D and trimming. In all, the sample holds about 190,000 clones, and about 85% of those were seen once. The top ten hold around 1.2% of the sample.

Comment on this clone: The antigen it recognizes is unknown. Per-nucleotide qualities are absent, and no much larger clonotype sits a single base away.

Recombination joined TRBV5-1 with TRBJ1-2; 7 of the junction bases match TRBD1. This TCR came from a man aged 25 to 40 with acute or convalescent COVID-19. The sample taken for sequencing was peripheral blood. The CDR3 reads CASSPELLTGSYGYTF. The sequenced DNA is TGCGCCAGCAGCCCCGAATTACTGACAGGGAGCTATGGCTACACCTTC. Reference TRBV5-1 and TRBJ1-2 genes cover what lies past the CDR3, so the full variable domain is KAGVTQTPRYLIKTRGQQVTLSCSPISGHRSVSWYQQTPGQGLQFLFEYFSETQRNKGNFPGRFSGRQFSNSRSEMNVSTLELGDSALYLCASSPELLTGSYGYTFGSGTRLTVV.